Listed below are T cell receptor beta chains from one sample, sequenced in a study of blood T cell repertoires in COVID-19. Using immunoSEQ multiplex PCR, the repertoire was profiled, and TCRdb retains in-frame clones only, with some absent. The data hold 250,000 to 300,000 clones, with about nine tenths observed a single time. What was sequenced was peripheral blood. The receptors were gathered from a woman in her fifties or sixties with acute or convalescent COVID-19. The CDR3 runs from the conserved cysteine through the conserved F or W. Each record gives: CDR3 DNA, CDR3 protein, V gene, D gene, J gene, clone size. D genes are given only for firm matches. Size values are once, few and many counts, or a class for expanded clones, and some rows have none.

TGCGCCAGCAGCTTGGAACAGGGAGTCTCACCCCTCCACTTT	CASSLEQGVSPLHF	TRBV5-1	.	TRBJ1-6	few
TGTGCCAGCAGTCCGGACAGGGGCACTGAAGCTTTCTTT	CASSPDRGTEAFF	TRBV27	TRBD1	TRBJ1-1	.
TGTGCCAGCAGTTCCCTCATAGCGGGCGGGCCCTGGGAGCAGTACTTC	CASSSLIAGGPWEQYF	TRBV13	TRBD2	TRBJ2-7	.
TGTGCCAGCAGTTACTCAGGGACAGATTCAAGGGGGACCCAGTACTTC	CASSYSGTDSRGTQYF	TRBV6-5	TRBD1	TRBJ2-5	.
TGTGCCAGCAGGCCGGGACAGGTTGCAACTAATGAAAAACTGTTTTTT	CASRPGQVATNEKLFF	TRBV2	TRBD1	TRBJ1-4	.
TGCAGCGTTGAAGGGACTCAGAACCAGCCCCAGCATTTT	CSVEGTQNQPQHF	TRBV29-1	.	TRBJ1-5	.
TGTGCCAGCAGCCGGGGAGGTCCTTACAATGAGCAGTTCTTC	CASSRGGPYNEQFF	TRBV14	.	TRBJ2-1	.
TGTGCCAGCAGTTATGGACAGGGGGCGGGGGAGACCCAGTACTTC	CASSYGQGAGETQYF	TRBV28	TRBD1	TRBJ2-5	.
TGTGCCAGCAGCTTGCCGGGGTTGAATGAGCAGTTCTTC	CASSLPGLNEQFF	TRBV7-8	.	TRBJ2-1	few
TGTGCCAGCAGCAAGACAGGTAGGAACACTGAAGCTTTCTTT	CASSKTGRNTEAFF	TRBV5-5	.	TRBJ1-1	.
TGTGCCACCAGCAGTGAGGACAGGGGCAATCAGCCCCAGCATTTT	CATSSEDRGNQPQHF	TRBV15	TRBD1	TRBJ1-5	.
TGTGCCAGTGGTAGCGGGGGGGCCGGGGATGAGCAGTTCTTC	CASGSGGAGDEQFF	TRBV19	TRBD2	TRBJ2-1	.
TGTGCCAGCAGCCACGATTTCCAGGGGGTGGGGGGACTCCAGCATTTT	CASSHDFQGVGGLQHF	TRBV4-2	TRBD1	TRBJ1-5	.
TGTGCCAGCAGCCCTAGCGGCGTGGCTAATGAAAAACTGTTTTTT	CASSPSGVANEKLFF	TRBV4-2	.	TRBJ1-4	.
TGTGCCAGCAGCTTTAGAGCCGGGACTAGCGGGAGTCATGAGCAGTTCTTC	CASSFRAGTSGSHEQFF	TRBV9	TRBD2	TRBJ2-1	.
TGTGCCAGCAGTCGGGACAGCTACAATGAGCAGTTCTTC	CASSRDSYNEQFF	TRBV2	TRBD1	TRBJ2-1	.
TGTGCCAGCTCACCGACAGGGATATACGAGCAGTACTTC	CASSPTGIYEQYF	TRBV18	TRBD1	TRBJ2-7	.
TGCGCCAGCAGTAGCGGAGTGTACCAAGAGACCCAGTACTTC	CASSSGVYQETQYF	TRBV5-1	.	TRBJ2-5	.